This TCR beta chain stems from a study of blood T cell repertoires in COVID-19. Looking at the study overall: Acute-phase and convalescent COVID-19 samples originated in the United States, Italy and Spain. T cells, B-cell-depleted T cells, or PBMCs supplied cDNA or gDNA.

The CDR3 totals 15 residues. With V trimmed by 10 bases and J by 2 bases, 10 bases remained unmatched. Germline CDR1 reads SNHLY; CDR2 reads FYNNEI. In the study's own analysis: The assay estimated nucleated cells by amplifying reference gene primers. Measured with immunoSEQ multiplex PCR; TCRdb has only the in-frame clones, and not every one. V and J calls plus clone size are reproduced from that table; the DNA served to infer D and trimming. The table lists approximately 390,000 clones, around 91% of them singletons. The TCR was taken from a man between 18 and 35 years old with active or convalescent COVID-19. The chain couples TRBV2 to TRBJ2-2; 7 nucleotides align to TRBD1. Material for sequencing was peripheral blood. CDR3 loop: CATGQQGLNTGELFF. The CDR3 DNA sequence: TGTGCCACCGGCCAACAGGGGCTCAACACCGGGGAGCTGTTTTTT.